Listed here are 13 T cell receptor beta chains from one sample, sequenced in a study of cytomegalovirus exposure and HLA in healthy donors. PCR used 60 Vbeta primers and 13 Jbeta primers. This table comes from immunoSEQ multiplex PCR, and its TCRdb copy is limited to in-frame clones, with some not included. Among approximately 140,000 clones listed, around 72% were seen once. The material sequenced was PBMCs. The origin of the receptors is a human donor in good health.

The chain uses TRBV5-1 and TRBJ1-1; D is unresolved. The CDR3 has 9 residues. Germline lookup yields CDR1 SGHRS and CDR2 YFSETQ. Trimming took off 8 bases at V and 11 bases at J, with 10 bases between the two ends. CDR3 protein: CASAPRAFF. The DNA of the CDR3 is TGCGCCAGTGCCCCTAGGGCTTTCTTT.

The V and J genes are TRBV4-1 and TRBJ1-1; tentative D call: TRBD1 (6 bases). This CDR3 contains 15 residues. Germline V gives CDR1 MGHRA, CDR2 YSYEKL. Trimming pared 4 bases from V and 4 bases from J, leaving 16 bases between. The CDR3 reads CASSPLDSRATEAFF. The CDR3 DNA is TGCGCCAGCAGCCCGCTGGACAGCCGGGCCACTGAAGCTTTCTTT.

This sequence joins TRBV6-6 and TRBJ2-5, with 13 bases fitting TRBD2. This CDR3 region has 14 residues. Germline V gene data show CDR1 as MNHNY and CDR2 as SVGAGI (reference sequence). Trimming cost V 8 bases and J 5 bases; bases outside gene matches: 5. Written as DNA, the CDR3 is TGTGCCAGCGGACTAGCGGGAGCCATGGAGACCCAGTACTTC. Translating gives CASGLAGAMETQYF.

CDR3 protein: CASSFGGRRSEAFF. DNA of the CDR3: TGTGCCAGCAGCTTTGGGGGCCGCAGGAGTGAAGCTTTCTTT. The V call is TRBV7-3, the J call TRBJ1-1; maybe TRBD1 (6 bases). The CDR3 totals 14 residues. V was clipped by 3 bases and J by 7 bases, with 15 bases between them. Germline V lookup: CDR1 SGHTA, CDR2 FQGTGA.

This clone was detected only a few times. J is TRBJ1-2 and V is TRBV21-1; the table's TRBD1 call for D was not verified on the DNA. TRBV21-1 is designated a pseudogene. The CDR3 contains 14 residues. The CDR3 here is CASSWRVTGYGYTF. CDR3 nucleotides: TGTGCCAGCAGTTGGCGGGTCACAGGGTATGGCTACACCTTC.

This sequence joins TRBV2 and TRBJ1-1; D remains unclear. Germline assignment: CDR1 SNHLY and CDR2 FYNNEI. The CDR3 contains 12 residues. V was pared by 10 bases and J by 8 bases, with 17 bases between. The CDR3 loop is CATLPPATEAFF. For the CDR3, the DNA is TGTGCCACTTTACCCCCCGCCACAGAAGCTTTCTTT.

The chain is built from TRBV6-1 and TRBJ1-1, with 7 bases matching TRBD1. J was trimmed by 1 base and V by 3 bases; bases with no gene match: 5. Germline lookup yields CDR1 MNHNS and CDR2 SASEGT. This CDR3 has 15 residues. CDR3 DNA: TGTGCCAGCAGTGACGACAGGGTGAAGAACACTGAAGCTTTCTTT. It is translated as CASSDDRVKNTEAFF.

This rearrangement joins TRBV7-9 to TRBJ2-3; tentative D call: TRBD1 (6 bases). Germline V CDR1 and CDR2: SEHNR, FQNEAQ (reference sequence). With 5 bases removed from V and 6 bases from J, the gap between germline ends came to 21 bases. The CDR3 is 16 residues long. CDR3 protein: CASSLRDSTGRDTQYF. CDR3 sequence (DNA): TGTGCCAGCAGCCTCCGGGATTCGACAGGCAGGGATACGCAGTATTTT.

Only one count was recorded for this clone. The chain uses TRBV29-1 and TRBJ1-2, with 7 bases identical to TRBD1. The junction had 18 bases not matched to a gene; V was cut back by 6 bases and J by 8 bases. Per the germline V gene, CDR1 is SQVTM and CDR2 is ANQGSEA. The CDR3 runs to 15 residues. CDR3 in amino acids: CSVTRTGVGVRGYTF. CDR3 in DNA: TGCAGCGTCACAAGAACAGGGGTTGGAGTGAGAGGCTACACCTTC. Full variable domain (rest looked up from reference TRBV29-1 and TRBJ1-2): SAVISQKPSRDICQRGTSLTIQCQVDSQVTMMFWYRQQPGQSLTLIATANQGSEATYESGFVIDKFPISRPNLTFSTLTVSNMSPEDSSIYLCSVTRTGVGVRGYTFGSGTRLTVV.

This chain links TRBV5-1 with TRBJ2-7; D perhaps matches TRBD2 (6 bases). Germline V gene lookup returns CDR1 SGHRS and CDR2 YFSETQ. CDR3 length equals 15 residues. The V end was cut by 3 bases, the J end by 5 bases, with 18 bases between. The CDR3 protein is CASSSSTRLPDEQYF. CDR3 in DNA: TGCGCCAGCAGCTCGTCGACTAGACTCCCTGACGAGCAGTACTTC.

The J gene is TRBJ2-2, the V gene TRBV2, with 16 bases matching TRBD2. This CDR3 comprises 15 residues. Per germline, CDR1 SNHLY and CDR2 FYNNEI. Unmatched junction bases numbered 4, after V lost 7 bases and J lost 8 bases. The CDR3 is CASTGLAGGFGELFF. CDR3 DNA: TGTGCCAGCACGGGACTAGCGGGAGGGTTTGGGGAGCTGTTTTTT.

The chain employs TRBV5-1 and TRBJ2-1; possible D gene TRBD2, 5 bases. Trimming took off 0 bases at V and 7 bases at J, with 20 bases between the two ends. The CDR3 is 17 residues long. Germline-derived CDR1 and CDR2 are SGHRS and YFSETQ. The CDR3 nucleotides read TGCGCCAGCAGCTTGGCGCCCCCCCGGACGAGGAGGAATGAGCAGTTCTTC. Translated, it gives CASSLAPPRTRRNEQFF.

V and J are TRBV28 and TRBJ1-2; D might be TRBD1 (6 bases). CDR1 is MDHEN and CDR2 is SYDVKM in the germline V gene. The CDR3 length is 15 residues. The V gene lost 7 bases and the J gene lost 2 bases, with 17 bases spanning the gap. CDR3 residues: CASTLTGTRNYGYTF. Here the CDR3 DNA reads TGTGCCAGCACTCTGACCGGGACACGAAACTATGGCTACACCTTC.